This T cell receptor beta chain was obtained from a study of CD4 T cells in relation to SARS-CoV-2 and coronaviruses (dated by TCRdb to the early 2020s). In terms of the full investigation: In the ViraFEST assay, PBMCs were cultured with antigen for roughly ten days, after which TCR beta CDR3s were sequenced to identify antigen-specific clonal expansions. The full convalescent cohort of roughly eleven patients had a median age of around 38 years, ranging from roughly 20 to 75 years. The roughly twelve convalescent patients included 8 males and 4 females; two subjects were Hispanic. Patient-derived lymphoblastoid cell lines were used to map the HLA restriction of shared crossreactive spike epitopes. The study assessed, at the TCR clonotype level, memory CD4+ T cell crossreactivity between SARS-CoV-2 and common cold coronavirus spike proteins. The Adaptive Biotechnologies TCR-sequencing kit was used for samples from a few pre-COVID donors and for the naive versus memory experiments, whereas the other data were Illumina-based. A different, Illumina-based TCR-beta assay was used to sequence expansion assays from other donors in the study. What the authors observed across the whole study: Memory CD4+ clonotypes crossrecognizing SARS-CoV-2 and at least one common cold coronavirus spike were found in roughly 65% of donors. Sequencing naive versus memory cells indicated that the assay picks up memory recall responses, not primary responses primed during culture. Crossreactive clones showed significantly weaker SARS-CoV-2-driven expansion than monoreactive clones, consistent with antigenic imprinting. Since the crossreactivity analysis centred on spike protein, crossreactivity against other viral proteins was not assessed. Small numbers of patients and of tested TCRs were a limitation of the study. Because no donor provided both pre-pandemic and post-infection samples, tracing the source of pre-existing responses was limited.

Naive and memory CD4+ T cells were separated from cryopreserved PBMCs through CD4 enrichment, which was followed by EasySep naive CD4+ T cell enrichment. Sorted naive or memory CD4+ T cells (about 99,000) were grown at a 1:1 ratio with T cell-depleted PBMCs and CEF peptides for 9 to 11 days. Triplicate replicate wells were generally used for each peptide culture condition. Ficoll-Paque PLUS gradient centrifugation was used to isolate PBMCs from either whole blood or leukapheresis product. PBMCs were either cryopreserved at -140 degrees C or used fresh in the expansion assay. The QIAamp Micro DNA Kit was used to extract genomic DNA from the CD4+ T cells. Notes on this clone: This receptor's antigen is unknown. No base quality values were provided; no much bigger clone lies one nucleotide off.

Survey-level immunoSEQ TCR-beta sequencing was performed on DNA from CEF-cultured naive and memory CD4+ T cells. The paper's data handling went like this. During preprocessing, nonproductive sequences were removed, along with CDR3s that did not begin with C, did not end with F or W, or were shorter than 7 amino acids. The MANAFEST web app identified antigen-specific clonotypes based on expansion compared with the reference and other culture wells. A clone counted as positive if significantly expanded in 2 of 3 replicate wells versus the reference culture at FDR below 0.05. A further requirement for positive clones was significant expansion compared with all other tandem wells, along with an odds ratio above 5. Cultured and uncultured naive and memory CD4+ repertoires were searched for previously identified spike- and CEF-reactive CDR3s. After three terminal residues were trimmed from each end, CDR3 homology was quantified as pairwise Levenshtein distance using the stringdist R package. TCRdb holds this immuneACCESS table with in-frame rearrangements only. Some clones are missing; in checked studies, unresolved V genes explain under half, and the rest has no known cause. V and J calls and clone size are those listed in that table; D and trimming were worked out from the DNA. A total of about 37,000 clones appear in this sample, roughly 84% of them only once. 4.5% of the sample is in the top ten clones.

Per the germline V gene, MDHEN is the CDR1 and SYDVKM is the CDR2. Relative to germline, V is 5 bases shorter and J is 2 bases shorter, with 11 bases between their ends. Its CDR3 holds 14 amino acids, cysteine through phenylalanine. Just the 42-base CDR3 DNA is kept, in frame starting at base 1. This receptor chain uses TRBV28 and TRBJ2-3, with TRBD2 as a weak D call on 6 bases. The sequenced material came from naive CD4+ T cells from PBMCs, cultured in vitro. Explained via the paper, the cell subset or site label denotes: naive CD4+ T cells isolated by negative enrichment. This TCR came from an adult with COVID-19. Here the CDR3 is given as CASSLGLYTDTQYF. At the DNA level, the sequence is TGTGCCAGCAGTCTGGGACTCTACACAGATACGCAGTATTTT. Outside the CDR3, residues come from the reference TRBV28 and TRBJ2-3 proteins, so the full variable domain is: DVKVTQSSRYLVKRTGEKVFLECVQDMDHENMFWYRQDPGLGLRLIYFSYDVKMKEKGDIPEGYSVSREKKERFSLILESASTNQTSMYLCASSLGLYTDTQYFGPGTRLTVL.